One sample yielded the 26 T cell receptor beta chains listed below, sequenced in a study of OX40 agonist ivuxolimab in advanced cancers. Assay used: immunoSEQ multiplex PCR; TCRdb lists only in-frame clones, some missing. The sample shows some 80,000 clones, roughly 90% of them seen only once. This material consisted of CD4+ or CD8+ T cells sorted from blood, taken in a trial of the OX40 agonist ivuxolimab. These receptors were taken from an adult with an advanced solid tumor such as melanoma, head and neck, liver or kidney cancer.

The rearrangement joins TRBV11-2 to TRBJ2-7; D not resolved. The length of the CDR3 is 11 residues. Germline CDR1 SGHAT, CDR2 FQNNGV. Trimming cost V 5 bases and J 3 bases, with 5 bases left between them. The CDR3 sequence is CASSVIYEQYF. The CDR3, as DNA: TGTGCCAGCAGCGTGATCTACGAGCAGTACTTC.

V is TRBV18 and J is TRBJ2-3; tentatively, D is TRBD2 (5 bases). The germline V and J ends were trimmed by 1 base and 0 bases, with 5 bases remaining between them. Germline V CDR1 and CDR2: KGHSH, LQKENI. This CDR3 spans 14 amino acids. CDR3 sequence: CASSPRTSTDTQYF. The CDR3 bases are TGTGCCAGCTCACCACGGACTAGCACAGATACGCAGTATTTT. Combining the CDR3 with reference TRBV18 and TRBJ2-3 gives the whole variable domain NAGVMQNPRHLVRRRGQEARLRCSPMKGHSHVYWYRQLPEEGLKFMVYLQKENIIDESGMPKERFSAEFPKEGPSILRIQQVVRGDSAAYFCASSPRTSTDTQYFGPGTRLTVL.

V is TRBV25-1 and J is TRBJ2-5; 7 nucleotides align to TRBD1. The end of the DNA aligns better with TRBJ2-7, so the J call may be wrong. The germline V gene encodes CDR1 MGHDK and CDR2 SYGVNS. This CDR3 contains 16 residues. CDR3 residues: CASSEYRGPYSYEQYF. The CDR3 nucleotides read TGTGCCAGCAGTGAATATAGGGGGCCATACTCCTACGAGCAGTACTTC.

The chain links TRBV5-4 to TRBJ2-7; unclear D gene. Germline V gives CDR1 SGHNT, CDR2 YYREEE (reference sequence). CDR3 length: 11 residues. V lost 4 bases and J 7 bases, leaving 9 bases between the germline ends. CDR3 amino acids: CASSQAREQYF. The DNA of the CDR3 is TGTGCCAGCAGCCAGGCACGGGAGCAGTACTTC.

This chain links TRBV5-1 with TRBJ2-3, with 7 bases fitting TRBD2. V trimming: 0 bases; J trimming: 3 bases; junction bases outside the gene matches: 4. Germline V gene sequence: CDR1 SGHRS, CDR2 YFSETQ. This CDR3 spans 15 amino acids. CDR3 residues: CASSLERGETDTQYF. DNA of the CDR3: TGCGCCAGCAGCTTGGAACGGGGGGAAACAGATACGCAGTATTTT.

The CDR3 DNA reads TGCAGCGTTTCCTATGCCTCTGGGAACACTGAAGCTTTCTTT. This codes for CSVSYASGNTEAFF. The V call is TRBV29-1, the J call TRBJ1-1; D not certain. V was clipped by 5 bases and J by 1 base, with 14 bases between them. This CDR3 spans 14 amino acids. Germline V gene data show CDR1 as SQVTM and CDR2 as ANQGSEA.

This clone appeared a few times. The V gene is TRBV7-9, the J gene TRBJ1-1; TRBD1 might be the D (6 bases). CDR3 length: 11 amino acids. Trimming pared 4 bases from V and 11 bases from J, leaving 11 bases between. The V gene's germline CDR1 is SEHNR and CDR2 FQNEAQ (reference sequence). This CDR3 reads CASSWEGGAFF. The CDR3 DNA sequence: TGTGCCAGCAGCTGGGAAGGGGGGGCTTTCTTT.

In its sample, this clone was seen a few times. The chain uses TRBV30 and TRBJ1-1, with no clear D. With 1 base removed from V and 1 base from J, the gap between germline ends came to 4 bases. Germline CDR1 is GTSNPN and CDR2 is SVGIG (reference sequence). The CDR3 covers 12 residues. This chain's CDR3 is CAWSARNTEAFF. The CDR3 nucleotides are TGTGCCTGGAGTGCCCGGAACACTGAAGCTTTCTTT.

V gene TRBV19 combines with J gene TRBJ1-1; D not certain. Germline CDR1 is LNHDA and CDR2 is SQIVND (reference sequence). The V end was cut by 2 bases, the J end by 0 bases, with 13 bases between. The CDR3 sequence is 16 residues long. The CDR3 sequence is CASSIIAQPLNTEAFF. DNA of the CDR3: TGTGCCAGTAGTATAATCGCGCAGCCCTTGAACACTGAAGCTTTCTTT.

The chain is built from TRBV30 and TRBJ1-2; D call uncertain. V shed 4 bases and J shed 5 bases, with 17 bases lying between them. CDR3 length: 14 amino acids. CDR1 is GTSNPN and CDR2 is SVGIG in the germline V gene (reference sequence). The CDR3 here is CAWTPPGGIYGYTF. Here the CDR3 DNA reads TGTGCCTGGACTCCCCCGGGCGGAATTTATGGCTACACCTTC.

V usage is TRBV18 and J usage is TRBJ1-5; D unresolved. The CDR3 sequence is 13 residues long. The germline V gene has CDR1 KGHSH and CDR2 LQKENI. Between the trimmed V and J ends, which lost 3 bases and 4 bases, there was a span of 7 bases. The CDR3 spells CASSPGDNQPQHF. For the CDR3, the DNA is TGTGCCAGCTCACCTGGGGATAATCAGCCCCAGCATTTT.

This chain joins TRBV29-1 and TRBJ2-5, with D possibly being TRBD2 (5 bases). There are 14 residues in the CDR3. Trimming removed 4 bases at V and 0 bases at J, with 12 bases between. Germline V gene lookup returns CDR1 SQVTM and CDR2 ANQGSEA. The CDR3 DNA reads TGCAGCGTTGCCCTGAGGGTAAACCAAGAGACCCAGTACTTC. As protein: CSVALRVNQETQYF.

CDR3 nucleotide sequence: TGTGCCAGCAGCCAAGACGCATCCACAGATACGCAGTATTTT. Residues: CASSQDASTDTQYF. V gene TRBV5-4 combines with J gene TRBJ2-3; D is uncertain. The germline V gene has CDR1 SGHNT and CDR2 YYREEE (reference sequence). Between the trimmed V and J ends, which lost 4 bases and 2 bases, there was a span of 11 bases. The CDR3 contains 14 residues.

In the case of this clone: A far larger clone is one nucleotide away, so this likely arose from a read error. The genes are TRBV7-2 and TRBJ1-1; D is ambiguous. Germline CDR1 reads SGHTA; CDR2 reads FQGNSA. CDR3 length: 13 amino acids. This CDR3 is CASSLDVNTEAFF. Written as DNA, the CDR3 is TGTGCTAGCAGCTTGGATGTGAACACTGAAGCTTTCTTT.

The chain joins TRBV10-1 to TRBJ2-7, with D tentatively TRBD1 (6 bases). The germline V and J ends were trimmed by 2 bases and 3 bases, with 14 bases remaining between them. The CDR3 covers 15 residues. From germline, CDR1 is WNHNN and CDR2 SYGVQD (reference sequence). The CDR3 bases are TGCGCCAGCAGTGAGCAACAGGGCGACTTCTACGAGCAGTACTTC. Translating it yields CASSEQQGDFYEQYF.

This clone was observed once. V is TRBV27 and J is TRBJ2-7; D uncertain. The CDR3 has 16 amino acids. The germline V gene has CDR1 MNHEY and CDR2 SMNVEV (reference sequence). The V gene lost 5 bases and the J gene lost 5 bases, with 22 bases spanning the gap. In nucleotides, the CDR3 is TGTGCCAGCAGTCCCATACCTACAAGGGCGCGCGACGAGCAGTACTTC. This sequence encodes CASSPIPTRARDEQYF.

The chain recombines TRBV30 with TRBJ2-1; possibly TRBD2 for D (7 bases). Germline values: CDR1 GTSNPN, CDR2 SVGIG (reference sequence). V lost 3 bases and J 10 bases, leaving 19 bases between the germline ends. CDR3 size: 14 residues. The CDR3 sequence is CAWRRGGSISEQFF. CDR3 in DNA: TGTGCCTGGAGGAGGGGGGGAAGTATTAGCGAGCAGTTCTTC.

The rearrangement joins TRBV5-1 to TRBJ2-7; 12 bases map to TRBD2. Germline CDR1 and CDR2: SGHRS and YFSETQ. V shed 4 bases and J 6 bases; nucleotides not matched to a gene: 5. This CDR3 spans 14 amino acids. Here the CDR3 DNA reads TGCGCCAGCAGCATCACTAGCGGGGGGACCGAGCAGTACTTC. Translating it yields CASSITSGGTEQYF.

J is TRBJ2-7 and V is TRBV7-2; the D gene could be TRBD1 or TRBD2 (5 bases each). The germline CDR1 and CDR2 sequences are SGHTA and FQGNSA. V was shortened by 4 bases and J by 4 bases, with 14 bases between the two germline ends. The CDR3 is 14 amino acids. As DNA, the CDR3 is TGTGCCAGCAGCTATTACTCCGGGACGTACGAGCAGTACTTC. Protein product: CASSYYSGTYEQYF.

The chain combines TRBV6-1 with TRBJ2-7; TRBD2 agrees at 7 bases. CDR3 size: 14 residues. J was trimmed by 6 bases and V by 4 bases; bases with no gene match: 9. CDR1 and CDR2 from the germline V gene are MNHNS and SASEGT. CDR3 coding DNA: TGTGCCAGCAGTGTTACTAGCGCCCGCTCCGAGCAGTACTTC. It translates to CASSVTSARSEQYF.

This clone showed up just once. The rearrangement joins TRBV19 to TRBJ1-5; the D gene is possibly TRBD1 (6 bases). V dropped 7 bases and J dropped 3 bases, with 19 bases sitting between them. The CDR3 consists of 16 residues. Germline V CDR1 and CDR2: LNHDA, SQIVND (reference sequence). Written as DNA, the CDR3 is TGTGCCAGTACTGCCGAGCCGGACAGAAACAATCAGCCCCAGCATTTT. It yields the protein CASTAEPDRNNQPQHF.

The chain has TRBV5-1 and TRBJ1-1; a weak D match, TRBD1 (5 bases). This CDR3 has 13 residues. Germline CDR1 SGHRS, CDR2 YFSETQ. Deletions cut 2 bases from V and 1 base from J, with 6 bases between. The CDR3 loop reads CASSFGANTEAFF. CDR3 in DNA: TGCGCCAGCAGCTTTGGGGCGAACACTGAAGCTTTCTTT.

This chain joins TRBV18 and TRBJ1-1; D is unclear. The length of the CDR3 is 12 residues. Trimming cost V 3 bases and J 7 bases, with 9 bases left between them. From germline, CDR1 is KGHSH and CDR2 LQKENI. CDR3 in amino acids: CASSPLGVEAFF. DNA of the CDR3: TGTGCCAGCTCACCTTTGGGAGTTGAAGCTTTCTTT.

This rearrangement joins TRBV25-1 to TRBJ1-6, with TRBD1 identical over 7 bases. The CDR3 extends over 12 amino acids. V lost 6 bases and J lost 14; bases outside the gene matches: 7. Per the germline V gene, CDR1 is MGHDK and CDR2 is SYGVNS. DNA for the CDR3: TGTGCCAGCAGGGGGGGGCAGGGGGCCCTCCACTTT. This sequence encodes CASRGGQGALHF.

The rearrangement joins TRBV5-1 to TRBJ1-1, with D perhaps TRBD1 (5 bases). The CDR3 length is 15 residues. Trimming removed 1 base at V and 1 base at J, with 11 bases between. Germline V lookup: CDR1 SGHRS, CDR2 YFSETQ. CDR3 amino acids: CASSLLGARNTEAFF. The CDR3 DNA follows: TGCGCCAGCAGCTTGCTCGGGGCAAGGAACACTGAAGCTTTCTTT.

The chain recombines TRBV19 with TRBJ1-4; D may be TRBD1 (5 bases). With 3 bases removed from V and 4 bases from J, the gap between germline ends came to 9 bases. The germline V gene encodes CDR1 LNHDA and CDR2 SQIVND (reference sequence). This CDR3 is 14 amino acids long. DNA for the CDR3: TGTGCCAGTAGTATGGAAGGGGTTAATGAAAAACTGTTTTTT. This translates into CASSMEGVNEKLFF. Full variable domain (rest looked up from reference TRBV19 and TRBJ1-4): DGGITQSPKYLFRKEGQNVTLSCEQNLNHDAMYWYRQDPGQGLRLIYYSQIVNDFQKGDIAEGYSVSREKKESFPLTVTSAQKNPTAFYLCASSMEGVNEKLFFGSGTQLSVL.